These 30 T cell receptor beta chains came from one sample sequenced in a study of T-cell reconstitution after alpha-beta-depleted transplantation in children (dated by TCRdb to about 2016). The sample's treatment or condition label is to be understood as: allogeneic hematopoietic cell transplantation with graft depleted of TCRalphabeta T cells and CD19 B cells. The method was PCR. The sequencer was an Illumina HiSeq 2500. TCR libraries were prepared with molecular barcoding, using unique molecular identifiers to normalize TCRbeta repertoire quantification. Starting from the raw public reads, TCRdb applied fastp trimming at Q25, assembled clones with MiXCR and retained in-frame beta chains. Records with the same CDR3 protein are collapsed into one entry carrying the most frequent genes and DNA. This sample holds fewer than 700,000 distinct CDR3 sequences; approximately 12% were observed only once. About 2.2% of the sample is taken by the ten largest.

The sequences come from PBMCs, mostly from graft donor cells, collected 360 days after TCRalphabeta/CD19-depleted stem cell transplant. Every receptor here comes from a male patient younger than 18 who had a stem cell transplant for acute myeloid leukemia, so the T cells may come from the graft donor.

This clonotype was counted many times. This rearrangement joins TRBV28 to TRBJ1-6; 9 bases fit TRBD1. Germline V lookup: CDR1 MDHEN, CDR2 SYDVKM. The CDR3 loop spans 14 amino acids. After removal of 7 bases from V and 10 bases from J, the junction contained 8 bases not matched to a gene. The DNA of the CDR3 is TGTGCCAGCACTATCGGGACAGGGAGGTCACCCCTCCACTTT. Its protein product is CASTIGTGRSPLHF.

This clonotype was recorded a few times. This sequence joins TRBV18 and TRBJ2-2; TRBD2 matches at 7 bases. The V segment lost 4 bases and the J segment 5 bases; nucleotides outside the gene matches: 10. Germline CDR1 is KGHSH and CDR2 is LQKENI. The CDR3 consists of 16 residues. Here the CDR3 reads CASSHAGGRWTGELFF. CDR3 coding DNA: TGTGCCAGCTCACATGCTGGCGGGAGATGGACCGGGGAGCTGTTTTTT.

This clonotype was observed a handful of times. The chain recombines TRBV12-3 or TRBV12-4 with TRBJ2-7; D is perhaps TRBD1 (5 bases). This CDR3 has 15 residues. Between the trimmed V and J ends, which lost 4 bases and 0 bases, there was a span of 13 bases. The DNA for the CDR3 is TGTGCCAGCAGTTCATCTAGGGGAACCTCCTACGAGCAGTACTTC. Translating gives CASSSSRGTSYEQYF.

The genes are TRBV29-1 and TRBJ2-5, with 9 bases matching TRBD2. Germline CDR1 reads SQVTM; CDR2 reads ANQGSEA. V lost 7 bases, J lost 4 bases, and 13 bases stayed unmatched. The CDR3 sequence is 15 residues long. CDR3 sequence reads: CSARSGGRALETQYF. CDR3 coding DNA: TGCAGCGCCCGTTCGGGCGGGAGGGCCTTAGAGACCCAGTACTTC.

This clonotype has just a few counts. The chain links TRBV29-1 to TRBJ1-5; a possible D gene is TRBD1 (5 bases). This CDR3 comprises 13 residues. Germline V gene sequence: CDR1 SQVTM, CDR2 ANQGSEA. V was shortened by 0 bases and J by 7 bases, with 10 bases between the two germline ends. CDR3 sequence reads: CSVEEGVGQPQHF. The CDR3 bases are TGCAGCGTTGAAGAAGGGGTGGGACAGCCCCAGCATTTT.

This clonotype has more than one count but fewer than ten. The V and J genes are TRBV27 and TRBJ2-1, with D possibly matching TRBD2 (6 bases). The V gene lost 3 bases and the J gene lost 1 base, with 16 bases spanning the gap. The CDR3 contains 17 residues. The germline V gene encodes CDR1 MNHEY and CDR2 SMNVEV (reference sequence). Here the CDR3 DNA reads TGTGCCAGCAGTTTCTTTCCGTCGGGAGTTTCCTACAATGAGCAGTTCTTC. This codes for CASSFFPSGVSYNEQFF.

The chain has TRBV25-1 and TRBJ2-7; D unclear. This CDR3 has 12 residues. V lost 10 bases to trimming and J lost 0 bases, with 10 bases between them. Germline V lookup: CDR1 MGHDK, CDR2 SYGVNS. CDR3 protein: CATRTNSYEQYF. DNA of the CDR3: TGTGCCACCAGGACGAACTCCTACGAGCAGTACTTC.

The V call is TRBV20-1, the J call TRBJ2-5; D is possibly TRBD2 (5 bases). V lost 3 bases to trimming and J lost 5 bases, with 7 bases between them. The CDR3 totals 11 residues. CDR1 and CDR2 from the germline V gene are DFQATT and SNEGSKA (reference sequence). The CDR3 sequence: CSASGDETQYF. The CDR3 DNA sequence: TGCAGTGCTAGCGGGGATGAGACCCAGTACTTC.

This clonotype has more than one count but fewer than ten. The chain recombines TRBV12-5 with TRBJ2-1, with TRBD2 matching 9 bases. V lost 3 bases to trimming and J lost 7 bases; unmatched junction nucleotides: 7. The length of the CDR3 is 15 residues. Germline CDR1 reads LGHNT; CDR2 reads FRNRAP. The CDR3 DNA reads as TGTGCTAGTGGTTTCGGGGCGGGAGGGGTGAATGAGCAGTTCTTC. Protein sequence: CASGFGAGGVNEQFF.

This clonotype has a handful of counts. The rearrangement links TRBV10-3 to TRBJ2-4; 15 bases map to TRBD2. The ends lost 5 bases at V and 2 bases at J; junction bases unmatched: 4. CDR3 size: 17 residues. Germline V gives CDR1 ENHRY, CDR2 SYGVKD. DNA for the CDR3: TGTGCCATCAGTCCGGGACTAGCGGGAGGCACCAAAAACATTCAGTACTTC. Translating it yields CAISPGLAGGTKNIQYF.

The CDR3 reads CASSLGVGDNPNYGYTF. DNA of the CDR3: TGTGCCAGCAGCTTAGGTGTGGGGGACAACCCTAACTATGGCTACACCTTC. V is TRBV7-9 and J is TRBJ1-2, with a tentative D call TRBD1 (6 bases). The germline gives CDR1 SEHNR, CDR2 FQNEAQ (reference sequence). Trimming removed 1 base at V and 0 bases at J, with 15 bases between. CDR3 length: 17 residues.

The CDR3 spells CASHGGALPEQFF. CDR3 coding DNA: TGTGCCTCCCATGGGGGGGCTCTCCCGGAGCAGTTCTTC. The chain couples TRBV27 to TRBJ2-1; D perhaps matches TRBD2 (7 bases). The CDR3 spans 13 residues. Per the germline V gene, CDR1 is MNHEY and CDR2 is SMNVEV (reference sequence). Trimming took off 11 bases at V and 10 bases at J, with 21 bases between the two ends.

A few counts support this clonotype. The V gene is TRBV12-3 or TRBV12-4, the J gene TRBJ2-1; TRBD2 aligns across 11 bases. CDR3 length equals 17 residues. With 5 bases clipped from V and 4 bases from J, the junction kept 10 bases outside the gene matches. For the CDR3, the DNA is TGTGCCAGCAGTCCTAACCCGGGACTAGCGGAATACAATGAGCAGTTCTTC. Translating gives CASSPNPGLAEYNEQFF.

This clonotype was counted a few times. The chain couples TRBV12-3 or TRBV12-4 to TRBJ2-3; TRBD2 matches at 9 bases. This CDR3 region has 14 residues. The trim removed 6 bases at V and 5 bases at J, leaving 6 bases unmatched. CDR3 nucleotides: TGTGCCAGCAGGATAGCGGGAGCAAGAGATACGCAGTATTTT. It is translated as CASRIAGARDTQYF.

At least ten counts were recorded for this clonotype. This chain links TRBV20-1 with TRBJ2-7; D is perhaps TRBD2 (5 bases). The CDR3 extends over 13 amino acids. Germline CDR1 reads DFQATT; CDR2 reads SNEGSKA (reference sequence). The ends were cut back, 1 base at V and 4 bases at J, with 11 bases in the middle. CDR3: CSARGPLAYEQYF. CDR3 DNA: TGCAGTGCTAGAGGGCCCCTAGCATACGAGCAGTACTTC.

In its sample, this clonotype was seen a few times. This chain uses TRBV6-2 or TRBV6-3 with TRBJ2-7, with D possibly TRBD1 on 6 matching bases. CDR1 MNHEY and CDR2 SVGEGT come from the germline V gene. V was cut by 7 bases and J by 7 bases, with 14 bases left in between. The CDR3 totals 12 residues. The CDR3 DNA follows: TGTGCCAGCACCAGGGGATTGGGAGAGCAGTACTTC. Protein product: CASTRGLGEQYF.

Points on this clonotype: A much larger clone lies one base from this, so it may be a read error. The V gene is TRBV28, the J gene TRBJ2-1; 7 bases line up with TRBD2. The length of the CDR3 is 14 residues. J was trimmed by 8 bases and V by 1 base; bases with no gene match: 5. CDR1 and CDR2 from the germline V gene are MDHEN and SYDVKM. CDR3 loop: CASSLLGGTDEQFF. The CDR3 nucleotides are TGTGCCAGCAGTTTATTGGGGGGGACGGATGAGCAGTTCTTC.

V usage is TRBV12-3 or TRBV12-4 and J usage is TRBJ2-1; 11 nucleotides align to TRBD2. The CDR3 extends over 16 amino acids. J gave up 7 bases and V 2 bases, and 7 bases lay outside the gene matches. The CDR3 DNA reads as TGTGCCAGCAGTTTACCCGGGACTAGCGGACGGAATGAGCAGTTCTTC. Residues: CASSLPGTSGRNEQFF.

This clonotype has ten or more counts. The chain combines TRBV7-3 with TRBJ1-2; 10 nucleotides match TRBD1. Per germline, CDR1 SGHTA and CDR2 FQGTGA. The CDR3 has 16 amino acids. The V segment lost 3 bases and the J segment 4 bases; nucleotides outside the gene matches: 8. The CDR3 coding sequence is TGTGCCAGCAGCTTGGGTTCCCGACAGGGGGCCTATGGCTACACCTTC. It yields the protein CASSLGSRQGAYGYTF.

This clonotype has a count of ten or more. The rearrangement uses TRBV7-2 and TRBJ2-1; 12 nucleotides match TRBD2. CDR1 is SGHTA, CDR2 FQGNSA, per germline. The CDR3 is 16 residues long. Trimming at V came to 2 bases and at J to 7 bases, leaving 6 bases not matched to a gene. The CDR3 nucleotides are TGTGCCAGCAGCTTACCGACTAGCGGGAGAGGGAATGAGCAGTTCTTC. Translation: CASSLPTSGRGNEQFF.

The V and J genes are TRBV6-1 and TRBJ2-7; no reliable D call. The CDR3 sequence is 14 residues long. From germline, CDR1 is MNHNS and CDR2 SASEGT. Trimming removed 6 bases from V and 2 bases from J, with 14 bases in between. CDR3 sequence (DNA): TGTGCCAGCAGCCCCTCGCGGCATCCCTACGAGCAGTACTTC. Residues: CASSPSRHPYEQYF.

This clonotype has more than one count but fewer than ten. This chain uses TRBV9 with TRBJ2-4; no firm D call. This CDR3 comprises 15 residues. Germline assignment: CDR1 SGDLS and CDR2 YYNGEE. V was clipped by 2 bases and J by 0 bases, with 9 bases between them. The chain's CDR3 is CASSVGVLAKNIQYF. DNA of the CDR3: TGTGCCAGCAGCGTGGGTGTCCTAGCCAAAAACATTCAGTACTTC.

In its sample, this clonotype was seen many times. The chain uses TRBV7-2 and TRBJ2-7; D not resolved. This CDR3 spans 11 amino acids. In germline, CDR1 is SGHTA, CDR2 FQGNSA. V shed 4 bases and J shed 7 bases, with 8 bases lying between them. CDR3 sequence reads: CASSSYSEQYF. The CDR3 DNA reads TGTGCCAGCAGCTCCTACAGTGAGCAGTACTTC.

With respect to this clonotype: It is likely a read error, because the conserved phenylalanine at the end of the CDR3 is missing. This chain connects TRBV29-1 to TRBJ1-2; maybe TRBD1 (5 bases). This CDR3 contains 13 residues. Germline CDR1 and CDR2: SQVTM and ANQGSEA. V shed 6 bases and J shed 0 bases, with 11 bases lying between them. CDR3 DNA: TGCAGCGTACGACAGACTACTAACTATGGCTACACCTCC. Translated: CSVRQTTNYGYTS.

V gene TRBV20-1 combines with J gene TRBJ2-5; 9 positions agree with TRBD2. The junction had 7 bases not matched to a gene; V was cut back by 3 bases and J by 5 bases. The CDR3 has 14 amino acids. Germline assignment: CDR1 DFQATT and CDR2 SNEGSKA (reference sequence). The DNA for the CDR3 is TGCAGTGCTAGCCGAGTAGCGGGAGCGGAGACCCAGTACTTC. This translates into CSASRVAGAETQYF.

The J gene is TRBJ2-1, the V gene TRBV28, with 8 positions matching TRBD1. The CDR3 runs 14 residues. Germline V CDR1 and CDR2: MDHEN, SYDVKM. V was pared by 3 bases and J by 10 bases, with 8 bases of the junction left unmatched. CDR3 in DNA: TGTGCCAGCAGTTTTTATACAGGGGGTAGGGAGCAGTTCTTC. It is translated as CASSFYTGGREQFF.

This clonotype was seen only a few times. The V call is TRBV12-3 or TRBV12-4, the J call TRBJ2-7; TRBD2 agrees at 8 bases. The CDR3 spans 17 residues. V was pared by 5 bases and J by 3 bases, with 15 bases of the junction left unmatched. The CDR3 loop is CASSPTGGREKDYEQYF. CDR3 bases: TGTGCCAGCAGTCCGACGGGGGGGCGGGAGAAGGACTACGAGCAGTACTTC.

In the case of this clonotype: One end of the junction fails to match germline, which may point to a read error. The chain employs TRBV3-1 and TRBJ2-7, with D perhaps matching TRBD1 (5 bases). Germline CDR1 LGHDT, CDR2 YNNKEL (reference sequence). This CDR3 is built from 13 residues. CDR3 in amino acids: CASSHLMLGLQNF. CDR3 nucleotide sequence: TGTGCCAGCAGCCACCTGATGTTGGGGCTCCAGAACTTC.

This chain joins TRBV2 and TRBJ2-1; no reliable D call. The V end was cut by 7 bases, the J end by 6 bases, with 10 bases between. Germline V gives CDR1 SNHLY, CDR2 FYNNEI. There are 12 residues in the CDR3. The CDR3 region has the DNA TGTGCCAGCACCCCCGGGCCCAATGAGCAGTTCTTC. It is translated as CASTPGPNEQFF.

The gene calls are TRBV7-9 and TRBJ2-5; D is uncertain. V was pared by 5 bases and J by 5 bases, with 15 bases between. The CDR3 consists of 14 residues. Germline CDR1 reads SEHNR; CDR2 reads FQNEAQ (reference sequence). Here the CDR3 DNA reads TGTGCCAGCAGCGTCACAGTCGCCGGGGAGACCCAGTACTTC. Its translation: CASSVTVAGETQYF.